A single T cell receptor (beta chain) is shown here with its context. Its antigen is still unknown. This sample is drawn from a study of cytomegalovirus exposure and HLA in healthy donors. General study findings and limits: Later findings reportedly placed an Asian-associated ancestry cluster below the approximately 670-donor mean for N-insertions. TRBV6-2, TRBV6-3 and some other V segments were excluded as indistinguishable.

CDR3 length: 11 amino acids. The V gene's germline CDR1 is MGHRA and CDR2 YSYEKL. The ends were cut back, 4 bases at V and 8 bases at J, with 8 bases in the middle. Researchers ran the PCR with 60 Vbeta and 13 Jbeta primers. Produced via immunoSEQ multiplex PCR; TCRdb's table is partial and in-frame only. The sample lists 100,000 to 120,000 clones; about three quarters were seen once. Sequencing was done on a sample of PBMCs. The V gene is TRBV4-1, the J gene TRBJ1-1; D is unresolved. This receptor was obtained from a woman aged 55 to 70 in good health and CMV-seropositive. CDR3 bases: TGCGCCAGCAGCCGCCCAGGAGAAGCTTTCTTT. Translated: CASSRPGEAFF.